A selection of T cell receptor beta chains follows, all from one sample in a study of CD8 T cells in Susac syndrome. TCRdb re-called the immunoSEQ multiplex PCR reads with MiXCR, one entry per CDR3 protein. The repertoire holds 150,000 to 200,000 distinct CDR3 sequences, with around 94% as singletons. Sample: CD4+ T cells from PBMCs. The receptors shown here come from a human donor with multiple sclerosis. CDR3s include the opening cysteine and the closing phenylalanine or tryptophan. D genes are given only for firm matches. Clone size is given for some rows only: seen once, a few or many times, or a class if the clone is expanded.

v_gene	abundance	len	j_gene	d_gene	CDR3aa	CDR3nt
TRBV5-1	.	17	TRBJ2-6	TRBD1	CASTNRDRDAGANVLTF	TGCGCCAGCACCAACCGGGACAGGGACGCTGGGGCCAACGTCCTGACTTTC
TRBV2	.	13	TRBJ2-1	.	CASKRDWSDEQFF	TGTGCCAGCAAACGGGATTGGTCCGATGAGCAGTTCTTC
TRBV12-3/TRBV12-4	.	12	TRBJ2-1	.	CASSTEGNEQFF	TGTGCCAGCAGTACCGAGGGTAATGAGCAGTTCTTC
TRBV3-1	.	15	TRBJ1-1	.	CASSQRVTLNTEAFF	TGTGCCAGCAGCCAACGAGTCACATTGAACACTGAAGCTTTCTTT
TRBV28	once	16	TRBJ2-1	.	CASRHGGTEAFWEQFF	TGTGCCAGCAGACACGGGGGGACAGAAGCGTTTTGGGAGCAGTTCTTC
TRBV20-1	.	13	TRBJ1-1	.	CSAVTTVNTEAFF	TGCAGTGCCGTGACTACCGTGAACACTGAAGCTTTCTTT
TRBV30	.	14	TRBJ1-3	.	CACSPGGSGNTIYF	TGTGCCTGCAGCCCAGGTGGCTCTGGAAACACCATATATTTT
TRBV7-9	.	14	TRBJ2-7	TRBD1	CASSLVTAGGEQYF	TGTGCCAGCAGCTTAGTGACAGCAGGGGGCGAGCAGTACTTC
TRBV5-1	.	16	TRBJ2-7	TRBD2	CASSLALQAGGPEQYF	TGCGCCAGCAGCTTGGCATTGCAGGCGGGAGGGCCCGAGCAGTACTTC
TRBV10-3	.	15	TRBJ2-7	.	CAISGRGRNSYEQYF	TGTGCCATCAGTGGCCGGGGCAGGAACTCCTACGAGCAGTACTTC
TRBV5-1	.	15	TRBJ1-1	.	CASSPGGTANTEAFF	TGCGCCAGCAGCCCGGGAGGGACGGCGAACACTGAAGCTTTCTTT
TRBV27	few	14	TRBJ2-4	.	CASSLRDGRDIQYF	TGTGCCAGCAGTTTACGGGATGGAAGGGACATTCAGTACTTC
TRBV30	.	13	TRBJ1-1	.	CAWSSNSNTEAFF	TGTGCCTGGAGTAGTAACAGTAACACTGAAGCTTTCTTT
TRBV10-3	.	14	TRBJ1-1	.	CAIRTGQMNTEAFF	TGTGCCATCAGGACCGGACAGATGAACACTGAAGCTTTCTTT
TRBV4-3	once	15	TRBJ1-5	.	CASSQDLRPNQPQHF	TGCGCCAGCAGCCAAGATCTGAGGCCGAATCAGCCCCAGCATTTT
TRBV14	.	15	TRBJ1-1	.	CASSPRTPRGTEAFF	TGTGCCAGCAGCCCGAGGACTCCCCGGGGCACTGAAGCTTTCTTT
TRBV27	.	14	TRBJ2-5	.	CASSPRRGPETQYF	TGTGCCAGCAGCCCACGACGAGGGCCGGAGACCCAGTACTTC
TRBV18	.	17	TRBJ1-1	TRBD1	CASSRQGIRTVGTEAFF	TGTGCCAGCTCGAGACAGGGAATCAGGACGGTGGGCACTGAAGCTTTCTTT
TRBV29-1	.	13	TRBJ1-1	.	CSVTGTKNTEAFF	TGCAGCGTAACCGGGACAAAGAACACTGAAGCTTTCTTT
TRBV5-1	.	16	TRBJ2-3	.	CASSPGIFSFTDTQYF	TGCGCCAGCAGCCCCGGGATTTTTTCCTTCACAGATACGCAGTATTTT
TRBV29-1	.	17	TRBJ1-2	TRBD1	CSVVIAWTGRRYYGYTF	TGCAGCGTTGTCATAGCGTGGACAGGACGCCGCTACTATGGCTACACCTTC
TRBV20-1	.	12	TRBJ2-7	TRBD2	CSALAGESGQYF	TGCAGTGCCTTAGCGGGAGAGAGTGGGCAGTACTTC
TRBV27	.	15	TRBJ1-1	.	CASSLRRAGDTEAFF	TGTGCCAGCAGTTTAAGGAGAGCCGGGGACACTGAAGCTTTCTTT
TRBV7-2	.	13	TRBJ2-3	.	CASRPFAEDTQYF	TGTGCCAGCAGACCTTTCGCCGAAGATACGCAGTATTTT
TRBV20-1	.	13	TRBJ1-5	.	CSAPEEGGQPQHF	TGCAGTGCTCCGGAGGAGGGGGGTCAGCCCCAGCATTTT
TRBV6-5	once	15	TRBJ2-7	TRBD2	CASSYEPSGTYEQYF	TGTGCCAGCAGTTACGAGCCTAGCGGGACCTACGAGCAGTACTTC
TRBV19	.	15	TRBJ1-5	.	CASSAGLWGNQPQHF	TGTGCCAGTAGTGCGGGACTTTGGGGCAATCAGCCCCAGCATTTT
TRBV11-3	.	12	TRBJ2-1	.	CASSAGTNEQFF	TGTGCCAGCAGCGCCGGGACAAATGAGCAGTTCTTC
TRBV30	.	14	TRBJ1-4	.	CAWSVGGSNEKLFF	TGTGCCTGGAGTGTGGGGGGGTCTAATGAAAAACTGTTTTTT
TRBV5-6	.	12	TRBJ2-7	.	CASRMGEWEQYF	TGTGCCAGCAGGATGGGTGAATGGGAGCAGTACTTC
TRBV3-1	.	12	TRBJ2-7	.	CASSLATLEQYF	TGTGCCAGCAGCTTAGCTACTCTCGAGCAGTACTTC
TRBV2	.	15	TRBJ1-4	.	CASRISLPSYEKLFF	TGTGCCAGCAGAATCAGTCTCCCCTCTTATGAAAAACTGTTTTTT